These 16 T cell receptor beta chains were sequenced from one sample in a study of Ad26.COV2.S vaccination and SARS-CoV-2 variants. Specified treatment: some 20 received Ad26.COV2.S at low or high dose, single or two shots; 5 received placebo; per-sample allocation not given. Sampling occurred on day 63 after the first vaccine or placebo injection. Profiling relied on immunoSEQ multiplex PCR, and the TCRdb table lists in-frame clones only, not all of them. The sample shows roughly 300,000 clones, about 89% of them seen only once. This specimen consisted of peripheral blood, obtained in a trial of Ad26.COV2.S vaccine versus placebo. Receptors originate from a person between 18 and 60 years old who received the Ad26.COV2.S COVID-19 vaccine or a placebo.

A single count supports this clone. The chain employs TRBV7-9 and TRBJ2-7, with TRBD1 matching 7 bases. The CDR3 has 13 amino acids. In germline, CDR1 is SEHNR, CDR2 FQNEAQ (reference sequence). V was clipped by 5 bases and J by 2 bases; unmatched bases: 3. The CDR3 DNA follows: TGTGCCAGCAGCCAGACAGGGCCCTACGAGCAGTACTTC. Its translation is CASSQTGPYEQYF.

The V call is TRBV13, the J call TRBJ2-7, with D perhaps TRBD2 (7 bases). This CDR3 region has 17 residues. The V end lost 0 bases, the J end lost 2 bases, and 17 bases lay between the germline ends. Germline V gene data show CDR1 as PRHDT and CDR2 as FYEKMQ (reference sequence). Here the CDR3 DNA reads TGTGCCAGCAGCTTAGGCCGTCGGGGGGCTGGTACCTACGAGCAGTACTTC. Translation: CASSLGRRGAGTYEQYF.

CDR3: CASRLPTGTEAYTF. In nucleotides, the CDR3 is TGTGCCAGCAGACTTCCCACGGGGACAGAAGCCTACACCTTC. This chain uses TRBV6-5 with TRBJ1-2; 7 bases line up with TRBD1. This CDR3 comprises 14 residues. The germline gives CDR1 MNHEY, CDR2 SVGAGI. After removal of 6 bases from V and 10 bases from J, the junction contained 14 bases not matched to a gene.

This chain connects TRBV24-1 to TRBJ1-4; weak D call: TRBD1 (6 bases). The CDR3 is 14 amino acids. Germline CDR1 KGHDR, CDR2 SFDVKD. V shed 5 bases and J shed 6 bases, with 12 bases lying between them. The CDR3 DNA sequence: TGTGCCACCAGTGTCCCAGGGGACGATGAAAAACTGTTTTTT. This codes for CATSVPGDDEKLFF.

This chain joins TRBV2 and TRBJ2-1; 9 bases agree with TRBD1. With V trimmed by 10 bases and J by 6 bases, 13 bases remained unmatched. CDR3 length equals 15 residues. Germline CDR1 is SNHLY and CDR2 is FYNNEI. CDR3 nucleotide sequence: TGTGCCACCCCGACGGACAGGGGCAGCCCCAATGAGCAGTTCTTC. This sequence encodes CATPTDRGSPNEQFF.

This clone was recorded once. The rearrangement links TRBV6-2 or TRBV6-3 to TRBJ2-1; 14 bases are shared with TRBD2. The CDR3 runs 18 residues. Germline assignment: CDR1 MNHEY and CDR2 SVGEGT. J gave up 2 bases and V 6 bases, and 9 bases lay outside the gene matches. The CDR3 DNA reads TGTGCCAGCAGCCCTTGGACTAGCGGGGGGACGGCCTACAATGAGCAGTTCTTC. Translation gives CASSPWTSGGTAYNEQFF.

The chain employs TRBV7-3 and TRBJ1-2, with 8 positions matching TRBD1. The V segment lost 5 bases and the J segment 8 bases; nucleotides outside the gene matches: 7. Germline CDR1 reads SGHTA; CDR2 reads FQGTGA. The CDR3 extends over 13 amino acids. The CDR3 protein is CASSKATGEGYTF. DNA of the CDR3: TGTGCCAGCAGCAAAGCGACAGGGGAGGGCTACACCTTC.

This clone is medium-sized in the sample. In the same sample, other DNA sequences code for this CDR3. This chain joins TRBV29-1 and TRBJ1-1; tentatively, D is TRBD1 (5 bases). Trimming left V 0 bases short and J 4 bases short, with 9 bases between. The CDR3 is made up of 13 amino acids. Germline CDR1 is SQVTM and CDR2 is ANQGSEA. The CDR3 region is CSVEEGVGTEAFF. CDR3 coding DNA: TGCAGCGTTGAAGAGGGGGTAGGCACTGAAGCTTTCTTT.

The chain links TRBV10-3 to TRBJ2-2; 7 bases agree with TRBD2. Germline CDR1 and CDR2: ENHRY and SYGVKD. Trimming took 2 bases from V and 4 from J; bases not matched to a gene: 7. The CDR3 consists of 16 residues. The DNA for the CDR3 is TGTGCCATCAGTGAGCCCCGACTAGCAAGCACCGGGGAGCTGTTTTTT. Its protein is CAISEPRLASTGELFF.

V gene TRBV7-3 combines with J gene TRBJ2-1, with a weak D call TRBD2 (5 bases). Trimming stripped 1 base from V and 0 bases from J, with 7 bases between. The germline gives CDR1 SGHTA, CDR2 FQGTGA. The CDR3 contains 15 residues. The CDR3 nucleotides are TGTGCCAGCAGCTTAAGAGGGAACTCCTACAATGAGCAGTTCTTC. It encodes CASSLRGNSYNEQFF. Full variable domain (remainder filled in from reference TRBV7-3 and TRBJ2-1): GAGVSQTPSNKVTEKGKYVELRCDPISGHTALYWYRQSLGQGPEFLIYFQGTGAADDSGLPNDRFFAVRPEGSVSTLKIQRTERGDSAVYLCASSLRGNSYNEQFFGPGTRLTVL.

J is TRBJ1-2 and V is TRBV6-2 or TRBV6-3, with D perhaps TRBD1 (6 bases). V was clipped by 5 bases and J by 2 bases, with 9 bases between them. The CDR3 has 13 residues. Germline V CDR1 and CDR2: MNHEY, SVGEGT. CDR3 protein: CASSTGQNYGYTF. The CDR3 bases are TGTGCCAGCAGTACCGGACAGAACTATGGCTACACCTTC.

The chain carries TRBV30 and TRBJ1-4; the match to TRBD1 covers 9 bases. Germline V gene lookup returns CDR1 GTSNPN and CDR2 SVGIG (reference sequence). J gave up 7 bases and V 0 bases, and 3 bases lay outside the gene matches. This CDR3 has 14 amino acids. CDR3 sequence reads: CAWSVRDRVEKLFF. Written as DNA, the CDR3 is TGTGCCTGGAGTGTACGGGACAGGGTTGAAAAACTGTTTTTT.

Concerning this clone itself: The identical CDR3 is also encoded by other nucleotide sequences in the sample. The genes are TRBV11-3 and TRBJ2-2, with D unclear. The CDR3 contains 13 residues. The germline CDR1 and CDR2 sequences are SGHNT and YENEEA. Trimming took 1 base from V and 6 from J, leaving 6 bases between them. As DNA, the CDR3 is TGTGCCAGCAGCTTAGGAGGAGCCGGGGAGCTGTTTTTT. This sequence encodes CASSLGGAGELFF.

This chain links TRBV5-6 with TRBJ1-1; TRBD1 matches at 8 bases. V lost 3 bases, J lost 1 base, and 2 bases stayed unmatched. Germline assignment: CDR1 SGHDT and CDR2 YYEEEE. The CDR3 extends over 14 amino acids. DNA for the CDR3: TGTGCCAGCAGCTGGGGGACAGGGAACACTGAAGCTTTCTTT. Translated, it gives CASSWGTGNTEAFF.

The chain uses TRBV9 and TRBJ1-2; D uncertain. The CDR3 covers 11 residues. CDR1 and CDR2 from the germline V gene are SGDLS and YYNGEE. Trimming left V 4 bases short and J 8 bases short, with 9 bases between. CDR3: CASSRSGGYTF. CDR3 bases: TGTGCCAGCAGCCGCTCGGGGGGCTACACCTTC.

The chain links TRBV5-4 to TRBJ2-2; maybe TRBD2 (6 bases). Trimming shortened V by 3 bases and J by 10 bases, and 13 bases separated the two germline ends. There are 13 residues in the CDR3. Germline V gene sequence: CDR1 SGHNT, CDR2 YYREEE (reference sequence). CDR3 residues: CASSWDSLPELFF. As DNA, the CDR3 is TGTGCCAGCAGCTGGGACTCACTCCCGGAGCTGTTTTTT. Supplemented by reference TRBV5-4 and TRBJ2-2, the full variable domain reads ETGVTQSPTHLIKTRGQQVTLRCSSQSGHNTVSWYQQALGQGPQFIFQYYREEENGRGNFPPRFSGLQFPNYSSELNVNALELDDSALYLCASSWDSLPELFFGEGSRLTVL.